This T cell receptor beta chain derives from a study of blood T cell repertoires in COVID-19 (dated by TCRdb to 2018 to 2021). Regarding the complete study: The collaborator samples originated in the United States, Italy and Spain and spanned the acute and convalescent phases of COVID-19. The samples were drawn from two sources: the first 160 participants of the ongoing ImmuneRACE study, and about 1,300 subjects contributed by 6 global collaborators. The material from the prospective study consisted of cDNA or gDNA derived from T cells, B-cell-depleted T cells, or PBMCs. Subjects who had been exposed to COVID-19, were actively infected with it, or had recovered from it provided the deeply sampled blood TCRbeta repertoires that made up the dataset. The repertoires were made available in a free public database intended to serve as a resource for research on the immune response to SARS-CoV-2. Where available, HLA class I and class II types were obtained from metadata supplied by the sample provider rather than from assay-based typing. Sample metadata almost always included a de-identified subject ID, COVID-19 status, age in years and sex.

TCRbeta CDR3 regions were amplified from genomic DNA by means of the immunoSEQ Assay, a bias-controlled multiplex PCR. The paper's data handling went like this. The number of nucleated cells in each sample was estimated from the amplification of reference gene primers within the assay. To quantify the absolute abundance of each unique TCRbeta CDR3 rearrangement, sequence reads were collapsed and filtered. For each sample, productive Simpson clonality was calculated by taking the square root of Simpson's diversity index across productive rearrangements. In TCRdb, the immuneACCESS table is reduced to in-frame sequences with V and J assigned. These tables do not hold every clone; where another copy was compared, an unresolved V gene accounts for under half, and the others remain unexplained. V, J and clone size reflect that table, while D and trimming were determined from the DNA. Counted in this sample were a few hundred thousand clones; roughly 77% of them appeared once. About 3.5% of the sample is taken by the ten largest.

Overall study outcomes, separate from this receptor: The amount of clinical and demographic metadata varied by source and participant and was provided uncurated.

Each collaborating institution followed its own protocols to collect whole blood in K2EDTA tubes. For TCRbeta analysis, collaborator samples were shipped as frozen whole blood, as isolated PBMCs, or as DNA extracted from either sample type. The CDR3 spans 13 residues, from the cysteine through the phenylalanine. The CDR3 DNA has 39 bases and is translated from base 1. Trimming at the junction amounts to 10 bases on V and 1 base on J, and the germline ends lie 14 bases apart. The germline V gene provides CDR1 MGHDK and CDR2 SYGVNS. This clone came up a few times. This clone's antigen is unknown. The record has no base qualities; no much larger clone is one base away.

The specimen was peripheral blood. The rearrangement joined TRBV25-1 to TRBJ2-7; a tentative D match to TRBD2 spans 6 bases. The clonotype originates from an elderly woman with acute or convalescent COVID-19. CDR3 reads: CATRSAGSYEQYF. The DNA is as follows: TGTGCCACTAGATCGGCGGGGTCCTACGAGCAGTACTTC.